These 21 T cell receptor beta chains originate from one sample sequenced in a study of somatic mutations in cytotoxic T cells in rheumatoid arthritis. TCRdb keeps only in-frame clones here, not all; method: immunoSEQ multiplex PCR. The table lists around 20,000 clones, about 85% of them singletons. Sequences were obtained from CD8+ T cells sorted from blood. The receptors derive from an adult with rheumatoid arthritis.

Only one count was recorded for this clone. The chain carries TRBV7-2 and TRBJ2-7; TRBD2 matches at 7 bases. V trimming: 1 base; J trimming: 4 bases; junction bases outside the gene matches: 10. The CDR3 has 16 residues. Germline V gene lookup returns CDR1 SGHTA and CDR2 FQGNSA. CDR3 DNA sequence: TGTGCCAGCAGCTTAGATGAATCGGCTAGCGGTTACGAGCAGTACTTC. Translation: CASSLDESASGYEQYF.

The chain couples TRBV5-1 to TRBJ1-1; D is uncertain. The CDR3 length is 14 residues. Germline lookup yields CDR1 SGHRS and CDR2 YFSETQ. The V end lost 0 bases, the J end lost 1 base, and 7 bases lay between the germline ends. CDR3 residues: CASSLAGRNTEAFF. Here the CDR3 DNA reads TGCGCCAGCAGCTTGGCCGGACGGAACACTGAAGCTTTCTTT.

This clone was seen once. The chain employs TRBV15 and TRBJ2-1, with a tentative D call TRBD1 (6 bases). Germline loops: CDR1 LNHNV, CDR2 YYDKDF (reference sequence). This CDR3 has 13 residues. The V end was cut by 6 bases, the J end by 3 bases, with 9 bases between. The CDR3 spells CATSQDSYNEQFF. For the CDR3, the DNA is TGTGCCACCAGTCAGGACAGCTACAATGAGCAGTTCTTC.

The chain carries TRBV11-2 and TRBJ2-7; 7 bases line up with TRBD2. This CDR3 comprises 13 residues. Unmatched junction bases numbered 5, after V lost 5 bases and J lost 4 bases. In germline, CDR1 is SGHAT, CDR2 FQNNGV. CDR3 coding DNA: TGTGCCAGCAGCCCCACGGGGGGTTACGAGCAGTACGTC. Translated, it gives CASSPTGGYEQYV.

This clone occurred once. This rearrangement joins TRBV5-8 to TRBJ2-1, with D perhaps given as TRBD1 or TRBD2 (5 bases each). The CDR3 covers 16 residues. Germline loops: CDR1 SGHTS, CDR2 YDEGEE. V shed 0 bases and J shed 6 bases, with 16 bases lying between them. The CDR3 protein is CASSLDWGYHSNEQFF. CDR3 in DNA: TGTGCCAGCAGCTTGGATTGGGGGTACCATTCCAATGAGCAGTTCTTC.

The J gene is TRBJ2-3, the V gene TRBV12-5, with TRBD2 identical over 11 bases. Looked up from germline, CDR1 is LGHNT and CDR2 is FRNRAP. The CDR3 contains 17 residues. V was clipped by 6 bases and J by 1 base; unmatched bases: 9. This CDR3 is CASGPGLAAKGTDTQYF. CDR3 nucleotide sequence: TGTGCTAGTGGCCCGGGACTAGCGGCAAAGGGCACAGATACGCAGTATTTT.

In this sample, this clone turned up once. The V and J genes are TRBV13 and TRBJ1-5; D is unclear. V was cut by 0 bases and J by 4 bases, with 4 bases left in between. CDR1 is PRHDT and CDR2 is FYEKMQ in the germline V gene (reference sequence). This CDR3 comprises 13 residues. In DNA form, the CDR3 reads TGTGCCAGCAGCTTAGGGAAAAATCAGCCCCAGCATTTT. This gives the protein CASSLGKNQPQHF.

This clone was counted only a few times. The CDR3 nucleotides read TGTGCCAGCAGTGCGACAGGGGAACTGATCATGCCCCAGCATTTT. Translation gives CASSATGELIMPQHF. V and J are TRBV6-1 and TRBJ1-5; TRBD1 agrees at 8 bases. Per germline, CDR1 MNHNS and CDR2 SASEGT. CDR3 length: 15 amino acids. Trimming at V came to 4 bases and at J to 9 bases, leaving 11 bases not matched to a gene.

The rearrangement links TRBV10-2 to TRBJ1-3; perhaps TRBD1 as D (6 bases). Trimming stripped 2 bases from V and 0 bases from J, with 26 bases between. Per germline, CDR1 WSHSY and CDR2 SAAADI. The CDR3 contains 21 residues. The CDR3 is CASSERPGQRITNNSGNTIYF. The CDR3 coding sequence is TGCGCCAGCAGTGAGCGACCGGGACAACGGATAACTAACAACTCTGGAAACACCATATATTTT.

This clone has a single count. CDR3 coding DNA: TGTGCCAGCAGCTTAGCGCCAGAGAACACTGAAGCTTTCTTT. This encodes CASSLAPENTEAFF. The chain recombines TRBV11-1 with TRBJ1-1; D is uncertain. The V end lost 0 bases, the J end lost 1 base, and 6 bases lay between the germline ends. The CDR3 totals 14 residues. Germline-derived CDR1 and CDR2 are SGHAT and FQDESV (reference sequence).

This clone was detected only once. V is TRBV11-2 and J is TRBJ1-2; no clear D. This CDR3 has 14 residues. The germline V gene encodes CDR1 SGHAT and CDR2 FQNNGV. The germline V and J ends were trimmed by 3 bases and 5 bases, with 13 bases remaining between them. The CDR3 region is CASSFWGSGYGYTF. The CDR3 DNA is TGTGCCAGCAGCTTTTGGGGATCGGGGTATGGCTACACCTTC.

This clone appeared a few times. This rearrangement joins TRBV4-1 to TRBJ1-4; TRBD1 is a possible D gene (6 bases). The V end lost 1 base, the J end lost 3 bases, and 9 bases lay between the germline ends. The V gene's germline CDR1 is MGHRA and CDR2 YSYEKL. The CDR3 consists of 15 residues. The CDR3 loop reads CASSQVGGPNEKLFF. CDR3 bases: TGCGCCAGCAGCCAAGTTGGGGGGCCTAATGAAAAACTGTTTTTT.

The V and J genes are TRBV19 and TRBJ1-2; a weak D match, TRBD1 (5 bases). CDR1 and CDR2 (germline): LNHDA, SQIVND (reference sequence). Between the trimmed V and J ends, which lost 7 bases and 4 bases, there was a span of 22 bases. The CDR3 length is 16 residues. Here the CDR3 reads CASTPIGGDRRYGYTF. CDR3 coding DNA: TGTGCCAGTACCCCCATCGGTGGGGACCGTCGCTATGGCTACACCTTC. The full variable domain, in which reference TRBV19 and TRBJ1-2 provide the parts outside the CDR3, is DGGITQSPKYLFRKEGQNVTLSCEQNLNHDAMYWYRQDPGQGLRLIYYSQIVNDFQKGDIAEGYSVSREKKESFPLTVTSAQKNPTAFYLCASTPIGGDRRYGYTFGSGTRLTVV.

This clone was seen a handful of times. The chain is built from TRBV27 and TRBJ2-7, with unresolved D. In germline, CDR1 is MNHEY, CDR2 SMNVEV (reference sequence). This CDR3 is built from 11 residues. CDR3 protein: CAVRNSYEQYF. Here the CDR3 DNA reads TGTGCTGTACGGAATTCCTACGAGCAGTACTTC.

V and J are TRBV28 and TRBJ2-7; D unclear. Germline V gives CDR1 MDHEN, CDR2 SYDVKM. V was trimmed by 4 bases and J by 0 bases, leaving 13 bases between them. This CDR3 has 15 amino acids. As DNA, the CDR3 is TGTGCCAGCAGTTCTCCCGTCGGAGACTCCTACGAGCAGTACTTC. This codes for CASSSPVGDSYEQYF.

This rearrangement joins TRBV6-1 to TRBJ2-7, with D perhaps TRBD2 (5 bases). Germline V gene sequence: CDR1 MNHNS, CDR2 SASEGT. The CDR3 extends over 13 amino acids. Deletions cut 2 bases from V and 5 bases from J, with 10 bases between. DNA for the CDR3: TGTGCCAGCAGTGAAACGGTCGGGGACGAGCAGTACTTC. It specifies CASSETVGDEQYF.

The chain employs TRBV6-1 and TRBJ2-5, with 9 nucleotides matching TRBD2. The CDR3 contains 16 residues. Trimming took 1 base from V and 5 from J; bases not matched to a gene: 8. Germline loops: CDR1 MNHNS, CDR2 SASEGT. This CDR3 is CASSEEKAGGRETQYF. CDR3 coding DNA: TGTGCCAGCAGTGAAGAGAAAGCGGGAGGTCGCGAGACCCAGTACTTC.

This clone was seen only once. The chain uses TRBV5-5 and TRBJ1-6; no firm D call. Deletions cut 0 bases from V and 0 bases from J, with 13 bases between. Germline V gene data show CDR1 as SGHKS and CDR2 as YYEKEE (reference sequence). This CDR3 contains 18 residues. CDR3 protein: CASSLGRMGSSYNSPLHF. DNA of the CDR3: TGTGCCAGCAGCTTGGGGAGGATGGGAAGCTCCTATAATTCACCCCTCCACTTT.

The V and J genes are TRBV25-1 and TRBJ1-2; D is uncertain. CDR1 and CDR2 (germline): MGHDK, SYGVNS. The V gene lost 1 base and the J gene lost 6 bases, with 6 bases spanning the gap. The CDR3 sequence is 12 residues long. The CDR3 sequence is CASSESVHGYTF. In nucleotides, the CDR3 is TGTGCCAGCAGTGAATCGGTTCATGGCTACACCTTC.

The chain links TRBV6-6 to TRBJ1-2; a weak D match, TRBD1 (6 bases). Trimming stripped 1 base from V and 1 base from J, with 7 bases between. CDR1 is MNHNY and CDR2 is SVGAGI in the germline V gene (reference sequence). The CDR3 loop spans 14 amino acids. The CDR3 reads CASSYLQGNYGYTF. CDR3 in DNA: TGTGCCAGCAGTTACTTACAGGGTAACTATGGCTACACCTTC.

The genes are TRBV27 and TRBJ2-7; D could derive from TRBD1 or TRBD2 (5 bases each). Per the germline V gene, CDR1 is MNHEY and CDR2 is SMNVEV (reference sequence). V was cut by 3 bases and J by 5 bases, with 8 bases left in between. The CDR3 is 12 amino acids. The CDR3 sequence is CASSLRGNEQYF. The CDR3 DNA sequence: TGTGCCAGCAGTTTGAGGGGAAACGAGCAGTACTTC.